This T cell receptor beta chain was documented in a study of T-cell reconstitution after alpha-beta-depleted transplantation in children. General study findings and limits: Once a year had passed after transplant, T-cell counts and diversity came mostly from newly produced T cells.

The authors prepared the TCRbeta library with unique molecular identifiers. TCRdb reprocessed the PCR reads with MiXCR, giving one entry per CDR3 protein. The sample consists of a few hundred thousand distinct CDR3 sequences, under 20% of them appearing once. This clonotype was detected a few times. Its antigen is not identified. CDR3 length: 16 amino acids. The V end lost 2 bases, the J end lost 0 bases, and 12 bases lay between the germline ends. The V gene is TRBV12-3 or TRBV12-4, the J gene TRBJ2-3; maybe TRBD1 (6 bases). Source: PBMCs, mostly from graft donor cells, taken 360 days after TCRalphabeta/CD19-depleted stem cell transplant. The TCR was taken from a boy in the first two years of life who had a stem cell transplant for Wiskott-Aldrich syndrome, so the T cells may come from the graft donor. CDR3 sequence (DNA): TGTGCCAGCAGTTTATGGGGGCTAGGTAGCACAGATACGCAGTATTTT. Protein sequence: CASSLWGLGSTDTQYF.